Each of the 24 T cell receptor beta chains below was sequenced from the same sample in a study of control samples from healthy donors and cancer patients (dated by TCRdb to about 2020). Library preparation was by the immunoSEQ multiplex PCR assay. The source is immuneACCESS, and TCRdb retained only in-frame sequences with V and J called. Part of the clones is not carried over; for the studies checked, unresolved V genes explain less than half of this, and the remainder is unexplained. In all, the sample holds 100,000 to 120,000 clones, and 70% to 85% of those were seen once. 6.5% of the sample lies in the top ten. The sample taken for sequencing was blood. These TCRs come from a man aged 18 to 35 in good health.

This chain links TRBV10-1 with TRBJ2-2; no reliable D call. V lost 8 bases and J lost 1, with 8 bases in between. Germline assignment: CDR1 WNHNN and CDR2 SYGVQD (reference sequence). This CDR3 region has 13 residues. This CDR3 reads CASPPLNTGELFF. For the CDR3, the DNA is TGCGCCAGCCCTCCTCTGAACACCGGGGAGCTGTTTTTT.

A single count supports this clone. The chain is built from TRBV6-5 and TRBJ2-3; D is unresolved. This CDR3 has 11 amino acids. Germline V gives CDR1 MNHEY, CDR2 SVGAGI. The V and J ends lost 4 bases and 11 bases respectively, with 10 bases between them. The CDR3 protein is CASSFGFRQYF. In nucleotides, the CDR3 is TGTGCCAGCAGTTTCGGGTTTAGGCAGTATTTT.

This chain uses TRBV19 with TRBJ2-3; 7 bases are shared with TRBD1. The CDR3 contains 16 residues. From germline, CDR1 is LNHDA and CDR2 SQIVND (reference sequence). J was trimmed by 0 bases and V by 1 base; bases with no gene match: 4. The chain's CDR3 is CASSIGQGVSTDTQYF. CDR3 DNA sequence: TGTGCCAGTAGTATAGGACAGGGAGTGAGCACAGATACGCAGTATTTT.

The V call is TRBV24-1, the J call TRBJ2-7; D is uncertain. V lost 3 bases, J lost 7 bases, and 12 bases lay in between. Germline CDR1 is KGHDR and CDR2 is SFDVKD. This CDR3 has 13 residues. Here the CDR3 DNA reads TGTGCCACCAGTGATCGGTGGTCGCGAGAGCAGTACTTC. It codes for CATSDRWSREQYF.

A remark on this clone: This sample also contains other DNA sequences that code for the same CDR3. The chain joins TRBV24-1 to TRBJ1-2, with D hard to call. From germline, CDR1 is KGHDR and CDR2 SFDVKD. This CDR3 has 13 amino acids. V dropped 9 bases and J dropped 2 bases, with 12 bases sitting between them. CDR3 sequence (DNA): TGTGCCACCCGGGCCGACGGCAACTATGGCTACACCTTC. Residues: CATRADGNYGYTF.

The CDR3 DNA is TGTGCCAGCAGCTTCCCGACAGGGGAGACCACTGAAGCTTTCTTT. Its translation: CASSFPTGETTEAFF. The rearrangement joins TRBV5-4 to TRBJ1-1; 8 positions match TRBD1. V gave up 2 bases and J gave up 4 bases; unmatched junction bases: 7. Germline V lookup: CDR1 SGHNT, CDR2 YYREEE (reference sequence). The CDR3 is 15 residues long.

The gene calls are TRBV7-2 and TRBJ2-7; no definite D call. Trimming removed 1 base from V and 7 bases from J, with 23 bases in between. The CDR3 has 17 amino acids. Germline V gene sequence: CDR1 SGHTA, CDR2 FQGNSA. The CDR3 here is CASSLERQEGSKLEQYV. In DNA form, the CDR3 reads TGTGCCAGCAGCTTAGAGCGTCAAGAAGGGTCCAAACTAGAGCAGTACGTC.

The chain combines TRBV27 with TRBJ1-5; D may be TRBD1 (6 bases). This CDR3 has 15 amino acids. Germline CDR1 is MNHEY and CDR2 is SMNVEV (reference sequence). V shed 3 bases and J shed 5 bases, with 14 bases lying between them. This CDR3 reads CASSLVGGWDQPQHF. The CDR3 coding sequence is TGTGCCAGCAGTTTGGTAGGGGGATGGGATCAGCCCCAGCATTTT.

V and J are TRBV5-4 and TRBJ2-3; D may be TRBD2 (5 bases). The germline gives CDR1 SGHNT, CDR2 YYREEE (reference sequence). This CDR3 comprises 15 residues. The germline V and J ends were trimmed by 3 bases and 2 bases, with 13 bases remaining between them. The CDR3 loop reads CASSSPGSSTDTQYF. The CDR3 nucleotides read TGTGCCAGCAGCTCTCCGGGATCCTCCACAGATACGCAGTATTTT.

The chain uses TRBV4-3 and TRBJ2-5; the D gene is possibly TRBD2 (6 bases). Germline V CDR1 and CDR2: LGHNA, YSLEER. The CDR3 loop spans 15 amino acids. Trimming took off 0 bases at V and 2 bases at J, with 10 bases between the two ends. The CDR3, as DNA: TGCGCCAGCAGCCAAGATTTCCGGGGGCAAGAGACCCAGTACTTC. Amino acid sequence: CASSQDFRGQETQYF.

The chain uses TRBV28 and TRBJ2-3; 13 bases match TRBD2. Germline V gene data show CDR1 as MDHEN and CDR2 as SYDVKM. J gave up 6 bases and V 5 bases, and 8 bases lay outside the gene matches. CDR3 size: 16 residues. CDR3 protein: CASSPGLAGAGDTQYF. CDR3 nucleotides: TGTGCCAGCAGTCCAGGACTAGCGGGGGCCGGTGATACGCAGTATTTT.

This clone was counted a single time. The J gene is TRBJ2-2, the V gene TRBV12-3 or TRBV12-4; D is undetermined. V lost 2 bases and J lost 6, with 4 bases in between. The CDR3 runs 12 residues. This CDR3 is CASSLYPGELFF. DNA for the CDR3: TGTGCCAGCAGTTTATACCCCGGGGAGCTGTTTTTT.

This chain links TRBV18 with TRBJ2-1, with a weak D call TRBD1 (5 bases). Trimming removed 1 base at V and 0 bases at J, with 7 bases between. The CDR3 totals 15 residues. The germline gives CDR1 KGHSH, CDR2 LQKENI. The CDR3 here is CASSPLTASYNEQFF. The CDR3 DNA follows: TGTGCCAGCTCACCACTGACAGCCTCCTACAATGAGCAGTTCTTC.

The chain uses TRBV7-9 and TRBJ1-1; a possible D gene is TRBD1 (5 bases). The germline gives CDR1 SEHNR, CDR2 FQNEAQ (reference sequence). The CDR3 is made up of 13 amino acids. Trimming stripped 3 bases from V and 5 bases from J, with 10 bases between. The CDR3 DNA is TGTGCCAGCAGCTTCGGGGGGAGGACTGAAGCTTTCTTT. Protein sequence: CASSFGGRTEAFF.

The V call is TRBV7-2, the J call TRBJ2-3; D call uncertain. V gave up 6 bases and J gave up 0 bases, with 7 bases separating them. The germline V gene encodes CDR1 SGHTA and CDR2 FQGNSA. The CDR3 runs to 13 residues. CDR3 loop: CASRARSTDTQYF. In nucleotides, the CDR3 is TGTGCCAGCAGGGCCAGGAGCACAGATACGCAGTATTTT.

The chain uses TRBV6-5 and TRBJ2-1, with D perhaps TRBD1 (5 bases). The CDR3 totals 16 residues. Germline V CDR1 and CDR2: MNHEY, SVGAGI. The V end lost 1 base, the J end lost 7 bases, and 17 bases lay between the germline ends. The CDR3 here is CASSYFDQRRVNEQFF. The CDR3 region has the DNA TGTGCCAGCAGTTACTTCGACCAGCGCAGGGTTAATGAGCAGTTCTTC.

The chain combines TRBV5-6 with TRBJ1-6, with TRBD1 identical over 7 bases. Trimming removed 0 bases from V and 3 bases from J; junction bases left unmatched: 12. Germline assignment: CDR1 SGHDT and CDR2 YYEEEE. The CDR3 covers 19 residues. Here the CDR3 DNA reads TGTGCCAGCAGCTTGGTCTACAGGGGAGAGGGATTCTATAATTCACCCCTCCACTTT. Translated, it gives CASSLVYRGEGFYNSPLHF.

The V call is TRBV28, the J call TRBJ1-2; TRBD1 aligns across 11 bases. V lost 6 bases and J lost 7; bases outside the gene matches: 7. Germline V CDR1 and CDR2: MDHEN, SYDVKM. The CDR3 extends over 14 amino acids. The CDR3 region has the DNA TGTGCCAGCAGACCCCGGACAGGGGGCTTTGGCTACACCTTC. It encodes CASRPRTGGFGYTF.

This clone has a single count. This chain uses TRBV4-1 with TRBJ2-2; D is undetermined. Germline V gives CDR1 MGHRA, CDR2 YSYEKL. The CDR3 covers 14 residues. V lost 1 base, J lost 2 bases, and 5 bases lay in between. Here the CDR3 DNA reads TGCGCCAGCAGCCAAGGATTTAACACCGGGGAGCTGTTTTTT. Translation gives CASSQGFNTGELFF.

This sequence joins TRBV6-5 and TRBJ2-7; 11 nucleotides agree with TRBD2. V gave up 5 bases and J gave up 5 bases; unmatched junction bases: 5. CDR1 and CDR2 (germline): MNHEY, SVGAGI. The CDR3 spans 14 residues. The CDR3 sequence: CASSPRLAGNEQYF. The CDR3 nucleotides are TGTGCCAGCAGTCCCAGACTAGCGGGGAACGAGCAGTACTTC.

The chain joins TRBV3-1 (or the pseudogene TRBV3-2) to TRBJ2-6; D unresolved. CDR1 is LGHDT, CDR2 YNNKEL, per germline (reference sequence). V was shortened by 0 bases and J by 0 bases, with 12 bases between the two germline ends. The CDR3 loop spans 18 amino acids. CDR3 in DNA: TGTGCCAGCAGCCAAGATCTTTTAACGTCCTCTGGGGCCAACGTCCTGACTTTC. Translated: CASSQDLLTSSGANVLTF.

The chain links TRBV5-4 to TRBJ2-1; D ambiguous. CDR1 and CDR2 from the germline V gene are SGHNT and YYREEE (reference sequence). Trimming shortened V by 2 bases and J by 10 bases, and 10 bases separated the two germline ends. The CDR3 runs 12 residues. DNA for the CDR3: TGTGCCAGCAGCTTAAGGCTCATGGAGCAGTTCTTC. This gives the protein CASSLRLMEQFF.

This clone has just a few counts. The chain links TRBV29-1 to TRBJ2-6; D unclear. Germline V gives CDR1 SQVTM, CDR2 ANQGSEA. The CDR3 totals 13 residues. Trimming stripped 6 bases from V and 1 base from J, with 7 bases between. CDR3 amino acids: CSVFRSGANVLTF. In DNA, the CDR3 is TGCAGCGTCTTTAGGTCTGGGGCCAACGTCCTGACTTTC.

This clone turned up a few times. The same CDR3 arises from other DNA sequences in this sample as well. This chain uses TRBV9 with TRBJ2-2, with no clear D. In germline, CDR1 is SGDLS, CDR2 YYNGEE. This CDR3 contains 11 residues. The V and J ends lost 0 bases and 6 bases respectively, with 0 bases between them. The CDR3 spells CASSVAGELFF. CDR3 coding DNA: TGTGCCAGCAGCGTAGCCGGGGAGCTGTTTTTT.